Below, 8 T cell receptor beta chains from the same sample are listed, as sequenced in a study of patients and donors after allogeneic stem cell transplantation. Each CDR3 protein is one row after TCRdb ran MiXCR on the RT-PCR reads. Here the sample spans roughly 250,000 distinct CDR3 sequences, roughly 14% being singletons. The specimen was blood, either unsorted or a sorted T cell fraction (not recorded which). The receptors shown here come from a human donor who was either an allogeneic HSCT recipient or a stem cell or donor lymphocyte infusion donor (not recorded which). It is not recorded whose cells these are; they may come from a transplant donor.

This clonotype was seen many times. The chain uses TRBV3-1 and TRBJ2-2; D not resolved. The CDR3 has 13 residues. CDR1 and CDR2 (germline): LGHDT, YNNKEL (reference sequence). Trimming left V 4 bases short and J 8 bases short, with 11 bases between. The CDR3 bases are TGTGCCAGCAGCCGCACACCCCCGGGGGAGCTGTTTTTT. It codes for CASSRTPPGELFF.

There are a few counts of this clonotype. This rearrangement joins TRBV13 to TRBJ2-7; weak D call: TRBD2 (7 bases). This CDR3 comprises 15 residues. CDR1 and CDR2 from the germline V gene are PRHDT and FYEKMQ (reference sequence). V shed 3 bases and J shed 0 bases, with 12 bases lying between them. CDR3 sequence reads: CASSFRGASSYEQYF. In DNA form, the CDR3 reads TGTGCCAGCAGCTTCCGGGGGGCTAGCTCCTACGAGCAGTACTTC.

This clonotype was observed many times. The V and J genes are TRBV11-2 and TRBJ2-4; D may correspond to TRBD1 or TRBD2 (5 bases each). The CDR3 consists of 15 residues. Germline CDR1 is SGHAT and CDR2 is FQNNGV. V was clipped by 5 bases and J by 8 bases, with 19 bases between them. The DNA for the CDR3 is TGTGCCAGCAGCCAACCTTCGGGACGTGCGGACATTCAGTACTTC. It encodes CASSQPSGRADIQYF.

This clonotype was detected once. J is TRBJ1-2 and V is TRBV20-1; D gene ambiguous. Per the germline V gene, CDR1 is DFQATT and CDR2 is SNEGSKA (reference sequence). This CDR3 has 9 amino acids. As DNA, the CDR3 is TGCAGGGCGGCCTATGGCTACACCTTC. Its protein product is CRAAYGYTF.

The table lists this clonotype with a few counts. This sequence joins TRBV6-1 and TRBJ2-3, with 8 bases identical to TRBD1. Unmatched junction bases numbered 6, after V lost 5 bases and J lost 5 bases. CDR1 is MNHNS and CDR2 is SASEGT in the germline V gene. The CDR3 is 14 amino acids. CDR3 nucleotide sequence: TGTGCCAGCAGTCAGAGACAGGGGCAAGATACGCAGTATTTT. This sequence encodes CASSQRQGQDTQYF.

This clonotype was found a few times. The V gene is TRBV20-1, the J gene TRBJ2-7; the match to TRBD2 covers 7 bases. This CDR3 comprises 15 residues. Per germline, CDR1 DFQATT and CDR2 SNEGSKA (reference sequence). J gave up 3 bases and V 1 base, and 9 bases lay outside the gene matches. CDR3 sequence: CSARGYAGAGYEQYF. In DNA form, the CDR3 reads TGCAGTGCTAGAGGTTATGCGGGAGCGGGCTACGAGCAGTACTTC.

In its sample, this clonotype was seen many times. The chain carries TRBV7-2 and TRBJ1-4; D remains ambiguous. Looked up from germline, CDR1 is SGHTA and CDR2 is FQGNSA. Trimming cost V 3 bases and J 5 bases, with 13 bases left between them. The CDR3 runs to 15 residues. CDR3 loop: CASSFGRPHNEKLFF. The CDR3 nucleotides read TGTGCCAGCAGCTTCGGGAGGCCCCACAATGAAAAACTGTTTTTT.

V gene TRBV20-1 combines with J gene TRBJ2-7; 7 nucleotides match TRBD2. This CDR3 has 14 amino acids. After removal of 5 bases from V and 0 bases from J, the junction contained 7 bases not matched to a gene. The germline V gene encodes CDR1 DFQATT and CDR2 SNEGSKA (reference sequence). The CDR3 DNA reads TGCAGTGCTTGGACTAGTGGTAGCTCCTACGAGCAGTACTTC. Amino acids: CSAWTSGSSYEQYF.